What follows are 28 T cell receptor beta chains derived from one specimen sequenced in a study of sequential checkpoint blockade in melanoma. Libraries were prepared by immunoSEQ multiplex PCR; TCRdb keeps only in-frame clonotypes and omits some of them. The repertoire holds roughly 3,500 clones, with 20% to 25% as singletons. As to treatment: randomized to nivolumab then ipilimumab (arm A) or the reverse (arm B). The sample consisted of tumor tissue (inferred from file names), taken from a patient given nivolumab and ipilimumab in sequence. The receptors shown here come from a human donor with melanoma.

This clone was detected only a few times. V is TRBV9 and J is TRBJ2-3; the match to TRBD1 covers 7 bases. The CDR3 is 13 residues long. J lost 3 bases, V lost 6 bases, and 4 bases had no gene match. Germline assignment: CDR1 SGDLS and CDR2 YYNGEE. The CDR3 bases are TGTGCCAGCAATCGGGACAGAACAGATACGCAGTATTTT. Residues: CASNRDRTDTQYF.

This clone was counted only a few times. The V call is TRBV30, the J call TRBJ1-2, with a tentative D call TRBD1 (5 bases). This CDR3 comprises 12 residues. Trimming removed 2 bases at V and 4 bases at J, with 8 bases between. CDR1 GTSNPN and CDR2 SVGIG come from the germline V gene (reference sequence). The CDR3: CAWSIQGYGYTF. DNA of the CDR3: TGTGCCTGGAGTATCCAGGGCTATGGCTACACCTTC.

This clone was detected ten times or more. The chain uses TRBV11-3 and TRBJ1-5, with 11 bases aligning to TRBD1. Per the germline V gene, CDR1 is SGHNT and CDR2 is YENEEA. The CDR3 totals 19 residues. V dropped 5 bases and J dropped 0; count of bases not matched to a gene: 12. Written as DNA, the CDR3 is TGTGCCAGCAGCGCCGGACGGACAGGGGGCCCATATAGCAATCAGCCCCAGCATTTT. Translated: CASSAGRTGGPYSNQPQHF.

J is TRBJ2-1 and V is TRBV6-8; TRBD2 might be the D (6 bases). Germline assignment: CDR1 MNHGY and CDR2 SAAAGT. V was shortened by 10 bases and J by 4 bases, with 17 bases between the two germline ends. This CDR3 has 14 amino acids. The CDR3 region is CATGELAGYNEQFF. CDR3 coding DNA: TGTGCCACAGGTGAGCTGGCGGGATACAATGAGCAGTTCTTC.

The chain is built from TRBV6-8 and TRBJ1-1, with D tentatively TRBD1 (6 bases). Germline V CDR1 and CDR2: MNHGY, SAAAGT. This CDR3 region has 16 residues. The germline V and J ends were trimmed by 4 bases and 3 bases, with 18 bases remaining between them. CDR3 residues: CASSSVRQGFYTEAFF. The CDR3 DNA follows: TGTGCCAGCAGTTCCGTCAGGCAGGGGTTCTACACTGAAGCTTTCTTT.

J is TRBJ1-2 and V is TRBV14; D is undetermined. V was cut by 4 bases and J by 4 bases, with 7 bases left in between. The CDR3 length is 12 residues. Germline V gives CDR1 SGHDN, CDR2 FVKESK. The CDR3 DNA is TGTGCCAGCAGCCCGGGAGTCTATGGCTACACCTTC. This codes for CASSPGVYGYTF.

V gene TRBV19 combines with J gene TRBJ2-7; D is possibly TRBD1 or TRBD2 (6 bases each). V dropped 7 bases and J dropped 0 bases, with 16 bases sitting between them. Germline V gene sequence: CDR1 LNHDA, CDR2 SQIVND (reference sequence). The CDR3 length is 15 residues. The CDR3 DNA is TGTGCCAGTACCAGACAAAAGGGGGGCTCCTACGAGCAGTACTTC. Translation: CASTRQKGGSYEQYF.

By share of the sample, this clone is medium-sized. V usage is TRBV6-8 and J usage is TRBJ1-5; D uncertain. V dropped 6 bases and J dropped 2 bases, with 14 bases sitting between them. The germline V gene encodes CDR1 MNHGY and CDR2 SAAAGT. The length of the CDR3 is 15 residues. The CDR3 bases are TGTGCCAGCAGCTGGGAGAGTGAAGGCAATCAGCCCCAGCATTTT. It yields the protein CASSWESEGNQPQHF.

The V gene is TRBV4-1, the J gene TRBJ2-1; 8 bases match TRBD2. The germline V gene has CDR1 MGHRA and CDR2 YSYEKL. J gave up 7 bases and V 0 bases, and 2 bases lay outside the gene matches. CDR3 length: 14 amino acids. CDR3 residues: CASSQEGGRNEQFF. CDR3 bases: TGCGCCAGCAGCCAAGAAGGCGGGAGGAATGAGCAGTTCTTC.

This clone turned up a few times. The J gene is TRBJ2-5, the V gene TRBV11-3; 14 bases align to TRBD2. Germline loops: CDR1 SGHNT, CDR2 YENEEA. This CDR3 comprises 17 residues. V dropped 8 bases and J dropped 4; count of bases not matched to a gene: 12. The CDR3 nucleotides are TGTGCCAGCCAGCCCTTAGGGACTAGCGGGGGTGGAGAGACCCAGTACTTC. It encodes CASQPLGTSGGGETQYF.

This clone was seen a few times. This chain connects TRBV11-3 to TRBJ1-5; TRBD1 is a possible D gene (5 bases). Trimming took 3 bases from V and 6 from J, leaving 12 bases between them. The germline V gene encodes CDR1 SGHNT and CDR2 YENEEA. CDR3 size: 14 residues. The CDR3 DNA reads as TGTGCCAGCAGCTTGACCGCTGGGGGTCAGCCCCAGCATTTT. This codes for CASSLTAGGQPQHF.

V and J are TRBV16 and TRBJ1-1; D gene unclear. From germline, CDR1 is KGHSY and CDR2 FQNENV. The V end lost 2 bases, the J end lost 6 bases, and 13 bases lay between the germline ends. This CDR3 comprises 14 residues. CDR3 nucleotide sequence: TGTGCCAGCAGCCAAGGGCTTTCGGTAGCTGAAGCTTTCTTT. The encoded protein is CASSQGLSVAEAFF.

This clone was detected only a few times. V usage is TRBV25-1 and J usage is TRBJ1-5; a possible D gene is TRBD1 (5 bases). Germline-derived CDR1 and CDR2 are MGHDK and SYGVNS. Trimming removed 2 bases from V and 4 bases from J, with 9 bases in between. The CDR3 contains 14 residues. This CDR3 reads CASSEDGGNQPQHF. The CDR3, as DNA: TGTGCCAGCAGTGAAGATGGGGGTAATCAGCCCCAGCATTTT.

This clone is medium-sized in the sample. The gene calls are TRBV6-8 and TRBJ2-7, with 10 bases fitting TRBD1. V dropped 6 bases and J dropped 4; count of bases not matched to a gene: 3. The CDR3 consists of 13 residues. Per germline, CDR1 MNHGY and CDR2 SAAAGT. CDR3 coding DNA: TGTGCCAGCAGGGGACAGGGGATATACGAGCAGTACTTC. This sequence encodes CASRGQGIYEQYF.

This clone came up a few times. The genes are TRBV4-1 and TRBJ2-3; D ambiguous. This CDR3 is built from 20 residues. V dropped 0 bases and J dropped 2 bases, with 24 bases sitting between them. Germline V lookup: CDR1 MGHRA, CDR2 YSYEKL. Written as DNA, the CDR3 is TGCGCCAGCAGCCAAGAGGGAACCTACCCGGGCCAGGCATTCACAGATACGCAGTATTTT. Translation gives CASSQEGTYPGQAFTDTQYF.

By sample fraction, this clone is medium-sized (0.01 to 0.1%). This chain links TRBV11-3 with TRBJ1-1, with 8 bases matching TRBD1. The V gene's germline CDR1 is SGHNT and CDR2 YENEEA. J was trimmed by 1 base and V by 4 bases; bases with no gene match: 2. The CDR3 consists of 14 residues. CDR3 region: CASSYQGANTEAFF. CDR3 DNA sequence: TGTGCCAGCAGCTATCAGGGGGCGAACACTGAAGCTTTCTTT.

V gene TRBV5-1 combines with J gene TRBJ2-1, with D tentatively TRBD2 (5 bases). This CDR3 spans 15 amino acids. V dropped 1 base and J dropped 4 bases, with 12 bases sitting between them. Germline CDR1 and CDR2: SGHRS and YFSETQ. The CDR3 sequence is CASSLIAGRYNEQFF. The CDR3 nucleotides are TGCGCCAGCAGCTTGATTGCGGGTCGATACAATGAGCAGTTCTTC.

This chain links TRBV6-8 with TRBJ2-1, with 7 bases that match TRBD2. Per germline, CDR1 MNHGY and CDR2 SAAAGT. Trimming removed 4 bases from V and 1 base from J; junction bases left unmatched: 7. There are 16 residues in the CDR3. The CDR3 loop is CASSSLRRESYNEQFF. CDR3 in DNA: TGTGCCAGCAGTTCTTTGAGGCGGGAGTCCTACAATGAGCAGTTCTTC.

This clone showed up many times. This sequence joins TRBV7-6 and TRBJ2-7; tentatively, D is TRBD1 (6 bases). The V end lost 5 bases, the J end lost 5 bases, and 22 bases lay between the germline ends. CDR1 and CDR2 from the germline V gene are SGHVS and FNYEAQ. The CDR3 consists of 16 residues. The CDR3 nucleotides read TGTGCCAGCAGCCAGGACGACCGGGTTCGGGACAACGAGCAGTACTTC. This translates into CASSQDDRVRDNEQYF. The variable domain in full, completed from reference TRBV7-6 and TRBJ2-7, reads GAGVSQSPRYKVTKRGQDVALRCDPISGHVSLYWYRQALGQGPEFLTYFNYEAQQDKSGLPNDRFSAERPEGSISTLTIQRTEQRDSAMYRCASSQDDRVRDNEQYFGPGTRLTVT.

The chain uses TRBV19 and TRBJ1-2; a weak D match, TRBD1 (6 bases). The CDR3 sequence is 16 residues long. Per the germline V gene, CDR1 is LNHDA and CDR2 is SQIVND (reference sequence). V lost 4 bases and J 5 bases, leaving 20 bases between the germline ends. CDR3: CASSKQGQEARYGYTF. The CDR3 nucleotides read TGTGCCAGTAGTAAACAGGGTCAAGAGGCTAGGTATGGCTACACCTTC. Variable domain in full (rest from reference TRBV19 and TRBJ1-2): DGGITQSPKYLFRKEGQNVTLSCEQNLNHDAMYWYRQDPGQGLRLIYYSQIVNDFQKGDIAEGYSVSREKKESFPLTVTSAQKNPTAFYLCASSKQGQEARYGYTFGSGTRLTVV.

This rearrangement joins TRBV12-5 to TRBJ2-7; D not resolved. Trimming took 3 bases from V and 3 from J, leaving 9 bases between them. The CDR3 sequence is 13 residues long. Germline CDR1 and CDR2: LGHNT and FRNRAP. CDR3 DNA sequence: TGTGCTAGTGGTTTTCAGGCATACTACGAGCAGTACTTC. Protein product: CASGFQAYYEQYF.

This chain links TRBV6-8 with TRBJ1-2, with TRBD1 identical over 7 bases. The CDR3 length is 12 residues. V dropped 6 bases and J dropped 7; count of bases not matched to a gene: 5. Germline loops: CDR1 MNHGY, CDR2 SAAAGT. CDR3 protein: CASRAYRGGYTF. DNA of the CDR3: TGTGCCAGCAGAGCTTACAGGGGTGGCTACACCTTC.

This chain connects TRBV6-8 to TRBJ1-5; 11 bases are a match to TRBD1. The CDR3 sequence is 16 residues long. CDR1 is MNHGY, CDR2 SAAAGT, per germline. The trim removed 0 bases at V and 4 bases at J, leaving 2 bases unmatched. Here the CDR3 reads CASSYSGTGGNQPQHF. In nucleotides, the CDR3 is TGTGCCAGCAGTTACTCAGGGACAGGGGGTAATCAGCCCCAGCATTTT.

The chain employs TRBV5-1 and TRBJ1-3; TRBD1 might be the D (5 bases). V shed 0 bases and J shed 5 bases, with 18 bases lying between them. Germline V lookup: CDR1 SGHRS, CDR2 YFSETQ. The CDR3 consists of 17 residues. CDR3 region: CASSLAGTAGVRNTIYF. DNA of the CDR3: TGCGCCAGCAGCTTGGCCGGGACGGCGGGAGTCAGAAACACCATATATTTT.

The gene calls are TRBV19 and TRBJ2-7; maybe TRBD2 (5 bases). Trimming shortened V by 5 bases and J by 3 bases, and 11 bases separated the two germline ends. CDR3 size: 13 residues. The germline V gene has CDR1 LNHDA and CDR2 SQIVND (reference sequence). CDR3 loop: CASSPGSYYEQYF. CDR3 nucleotide sequence: TGTGCCAGTAGTCCGGGGTCCTACTACGAGCAGTACTTC.

V usage is TRBV5-1 and J usage is TRBJ2-7; 11 nucleotides line up with TRBD2. V gave up 2 bases and J gave up 3 bases; unmatched junction bases: 10. The CDR3 extends over 17 amino acids. Germline CDR1 and CDR2: SGHRS and YFSETQ. This CDR3 reads CASSFTSGGLIGYEQYF. The CDR3 nucleotides read TGCGCCAGCAGCTTCACTAGCGGGGGTCTGATAGGCTACGAGCAGTACTTC. Based on the CDR3 plus reference TRBV5-1 and TRBJ2-7, the full variable domain is KAGVTQTPRYLIKTRGQQVTLSCSPISGHRSVSWYQQTPGQGLQFLFEYFSETQRNKGNFPGRFSGRQFSNSRSEMNVSTLELGDSALYLCASSFTSGGLIGYEQYFGPGTRLTVT.

The genes are TRBV9 and TRBJ2-3; 11 positions match TRBD2. The CDR3 is 16 residues long. CDR1 is SGDLS, CDR2 YYNGEE, per germline. V trimming: 4 bases; J trimming: 3 bases; junction bases outside the gene matches: 7. CDR3 nucleotides: TGTGCCAGCAGCCTACCGACTAGCGGGACGACAGATACGCAGTATTTT. Protein product: CASSLPTSGTTDTQYF. Based on the CDR3 plus reference TRBV9 and TRBJ2-3, the full variable domain is DSGVTQTPKHLITATGQRVTLRCSPRSGDLSVYWYQQSLDQGLQFLIQYYNGEERAKGNILERFSAQQFPDLHSELNLSSLELGDSALYFCASSLPTSGTTDTQYFGPGTRLTVL.

This clone was detected a few times. The CDR3 loop is CASSQLTPTGQNADTQYF. CDR3 bases: TGCGCCAGCAGCCAGCTTACCCCGACAGGGCAAAATGCAGATACGCAGTATTTT. The rearrangement uses TRBV23-1 and TRBJ2-3, with TRBD1 matching over 7 bases. TRBV23-1 is an ORF, with its function uncertain. V lost 6 bases to trimming and J lost 4 bases; unmatched junction nucleotides: 19. CDR3 length: 18 amino acids.